The clone carrying this TCR beta chain was observed many times. Its antigen is undetermined. This entry comes from a study of human T cells and chemical hapten exposure. Original processing methods: Counts of TCRs in each sample centred on a median of approximately 96,000 and extended from approximately 20,000 to 700,000. TCRdb re-called the 5' RACE reads with MiXCR, one entry per CDR3 protein. V and J calls and clone size were set by TCRdb, not the authors. The data contain 81,000 or so distinct CDR3 sequences, about 8% of them singletons. Broader study findings: TCRs at a frequency above 1 in 1000 stayed unchanged with DPC sensitization.

Blood, whole and unfractionated, served as the source for total RNA extraction. The germline V gene has CDR1 SQVTM and CDR2 ANQGSEA. The V gene end was trimmed by 5 bases and the J gene end by 4 bases; junction bases not matched to a gene: 4. The CDR3 contains 14 residues. This chain links TRBV29-1 with TRBJ2-3, with 12 bases lining up with TRBD2. The receptor's source is a male donor in good health. This CDR3 is CSVRTSGTPDTQYF. CDR3 sequence (DNA): TGCAGCGTTAGGACTAGCGGGACCCCAGATACGCAGTATTTT.